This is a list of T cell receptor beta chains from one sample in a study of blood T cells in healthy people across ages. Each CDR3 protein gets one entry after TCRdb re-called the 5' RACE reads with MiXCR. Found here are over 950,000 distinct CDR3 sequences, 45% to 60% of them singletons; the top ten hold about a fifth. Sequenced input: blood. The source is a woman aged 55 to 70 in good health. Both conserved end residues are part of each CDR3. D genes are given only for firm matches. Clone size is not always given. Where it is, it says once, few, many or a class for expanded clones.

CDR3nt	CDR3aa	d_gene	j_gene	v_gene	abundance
TGCAGTGCCGTGAAGGGTACATCCTACAATGAGCAGTTCTTC	CSAVKGTSYNEQFF	-	TRBJ2-1	TRBV20-1	many
TGCAGTGCTAGTCTGCGGGCCTACAATGAGCAGTTCTTC	CSASLRAYNEQFF	-	TRBJ2-1	TRBV20-1	-
TGTGCCAGCAGTTTATTATTCAGAAGGCTTAACTATGGCTACACCTTC	CASSLLFRRLNYGYTF	-	TRBJ1-2	TRBV28	-
TGTGCCAGCAGCTCAACAGGGGTCGGCTACACCTTC	CASSSTGVGYTF	TRBD1	TRBJ1-2	TRBV27	few
TGCGCCAGCAGCCCGACGGAACCTAACTATGGCTACACCTTC	CASSPTEPNYGYTF	-	TRBJ1-2	TRBV4-1	once
TGTGCCAGCAGTCCGAGTGCGACTAGCGTCGCCAACGTCCTGACTTTC	CASSPSATSVANVLTF	TRBD2	TRBJ2-6	TRBV12-3/TRBV12-4	-
TGCGCCAGCAGCTTGCAAGCGACTGGCCTAGATACGCAGTATTTT	CASSLQATGLDTQYF	-	TRBJ2-3	TRBV5-1	-
TGTGCCACCCAAGGTGCAGGCCGGTTTGGAAACACCATATATTTT	CATQGAGRFGNTIYF	-	TRBJ1-3	TRBV13	-
TGTGCCAGCAGCGTAGACTTGTGGGAGCGGGAGCAGTTCTTC	CASSVDLWEREQFF	-	TRBJ2-1	TRBV9	few
TGTGCCAGCAGCTTCGGCGGCCCCGGTACGCAGTATTTT	CASSFGGPGTQYF	-	TRBJ2-3	TRBV11-2	-
TGTGCCAGCAGAACAGGGTCGCTAGCGGGAGAAGGCAATGAGCAGTTCTTC	CASRTGSLAGEGNEQFF	TRBD2	TRBJ2-1	TRBV6-2/TRBV6-3	once
TGTGCCAGCAGTGAAGTGGGGGTCCGGGATACGCAGTATTTT	CASSEVGVRDTQYF	-	TRBJ2-3	TRBV2	-
TGTGCCAGCACGACCCTAGCGGGAGGGACCGGGGAGCTGTTTTTT	CASTTLAGGTGELFF	TRBD2	TRBJ2-2	TRBV9	-
TGCAGTGCTAGCCCGTTCCGGGACAGGGTTTCCTACGAGCAGTACTTC	CSASPFRDRVSYEQYF	TRBD1	TRBJ2-7	TRBV20-1	-
TGTGCCAGCAGCCAGGGGAGACAGGCAAGTGAGCAGTTCTTC	CASSQGRQASEQFF	-	TRBJ2-1	TRBV4-2	-
TGCAGTGCTACCATCGGGCCCCGAAGGCCCTACAGTGGAGTGGGGTACGAGCAGTACTTC	CSATIGPRRPYSGVGYEQYF	-	TRBJ2-7	TRBV20-1	once
TGTGCCAGTAGTTTAAAGGCGGGGGCCCATTACGAGCAGTACTTC	CASSLKAGAHYEQYF	-	TRBJ2-7	TRBV27	-
TGTGCCAGCAGCCCCGGGACCGGGACGAACTACGAGCAGTACTTC	CASSPGTGTNYEQYF	-	TRBJ2-7	TRBV7-2	few
TGTGCCAGCAGTTTAATGGCTCGGAATCGGGGCAGAGAGACCCAGTACTTC	CASSLMARNRGRETQYF	-	TRBJ2-5	TRBV27	-
TGCAGCACGTCTCGGGACAGGGGCTACGAGCAGTACTTC	CSTSRDRGYEQYF	TRBD1	TRBJ2-7	TRBV29-1	-
TGTGCCAGCAGCCACCCAGGACTAGCGGGGAGAGCCTACGAGCAGTACTTC	CASSHPGLAGRAYEQYF	TRBD2	TRBJ2-7	TRBV11-1	-
TGTGCCAGCAGCAATGACAGGGGGGCCCCCCTCCACTTT	CASSNDRGAPLHF	-	TRBJ1-6	TRBV21-1	-
TGCAGCGTTGCTCGAGGGGGACACTATGGCTACACCTTC	CSVARGGHYGYTF	-	TRBJ1-2	TRBV29-1	few
TGTGCCAGCAGCCAAGCGGGCCAAAACATTGCGTACGAAAAACTGTTTTTT	CASSQAGQNIAYEKLFF	-	TRBJ1-4	TRBV3-1	-
TGTGCCAGCAGTTTCCAACTAGCGGGAGGTGAGCAGTTCTTC	CASSFQLAGGEQFF	TRBD2	TRBJ2-1	TRBV12-3/TRBV12-4	-
TGTGCCAGCAGCCAGACAGGGGTGGGGGAGCAGTACTTC	CASSQTGVGEQYF	TRBD1	TRBJ2-5	TRBV4-2	-
TGTGCCAGCAGCTTAACGGGTCGGGAAAACACCGGGGAGCTGTTTTTT	CASSLTGRENTGELFF	-	TRBJ2-2	TRBV11-2	-
TGTGCCATTCGAGGTACGGGGTCCTACACAGATACGCAGTATTTT	CAIRGTGSYTDTQYF	-	TRBJ2-3	TRBV10-3	-
TGTGCCAGCAGCCAAGTCGGGACTAGGGTCTACAATGAGCAGTACTTC	CASSQVGTRVYNEQYF	TRBD2	TRBJ2-7	TRBV3-1	-